This T cell receptor beta chain derives from a study of long-term antiretroviral therapy in people with HIV. The CDR3 is 13 amino acids. CDR1 MNHNS and CDR2 SASEGT come from the germline V gene. Deletions cut 6 bases from V and 0 bases from J, with 8 bases between. Investigators performed immunoSEQ version v3.0 at survey level. Using immunoSEQ multiplex PCR, the repertoire was profiled, and TCRdb retains in-frame clones only, with some absent. In the table there are about 25,000 clones, under 80% of which are singletons. The J gene is TRBJ2-5, the V gene TRBV6-1; D unresolved. This specimen consisted of unsorted PBMCs, obtained 1.1 years before starting antiretroviral therapy. The origin of this receptor is a woman aged 35 to 49 with HIV. The CDR3 loop is CASRVTHQETQYF. The DNA of the CDR3 is TGTGCCAGCAGGGTAACTCACCAAGAGACCCAGTACTTC.